Following are 14 T cell receptor beta chains from one sample sequenced in a study of blood T cells in healthy people across ages. Sample-barcoded 5' priming and a J-beta primer mix drove a second PCR of about 7 to 11 cycles. MiXCR, run by TCRdb on the 5' RACE reads, gives a single entry per CDR3 protein. The sample contains 450,000 to 650,000 distinct CDR3 sequences, around 24% of which appear only once. The same specimen was also included in a second study, on T cells of mothers and their children.

The source material was blood. These receptor sequences come from a boy younger than 18 in good health.

The genes are TRBV20-1 and TRBJ2-5; 7 bases match TRBD1. Trimming at V came to 5 bases and at J to 5 bases, leaving 5 bases not matched to a gene. The CDR3 spans 12 residues. Germline CDR1 is DFQATT and CDR2 is SNEGSKA (reference sequence). Written as DNA, the CDR3 is TGCAGTGCTGAGAGGGGACAGGAGACCCAGTACTTC. Protein product: CSAERGQETQYF.

This chain connects TRBV29-1 to TRBJ2-5, with D possibly matching TRBD1 (5 bases). With the DNA end fitting TRBJ2-7 better, the J assignment may be wrong. This CDR3 comprises 13 residues. CDR1 and CDR2 from the germline V gene are SQVTM and ANQGSEA. The CDR3 bases are TGCAGCGTTGAGTCAACAGGCTCCTACGAGCAGTACTTC. It specifies CSVESTGSYEQYF.

This clonotype was counted between two and nine times. CDR3 nucleotide sequence: TGCAGCGCGCTCGGCGGGGGTGGCTACACCTTC. Its translation: CSALGGGGYTF. The chain couples TRBV29-1 to TRBJ1-2; D is perhaps TRBD1 (5 bases). With 7 bases removed from V and 7 bases from J, the gap between germline ends came to 13 bases. The germline V gene encodes CDR1 SQVTM and CDR2 ANQGSEA. CDR3 length equals 11 residues.

This clonotype was recorded a few times. The chain combines TRBV5-1 with TRBJ1-1; D gene unclear. The CDR3 sequence is 14 residues long. Trimming took off 3 bases at V and 1 base at J, with 10 bases between the two ends. The germline V gene has CDR1 SGHRS and CDR2 YFSETQ. In nucleotides, the CDR3 is TGCGCCAGCAGCTCTGACCAGACGAACACTGAAGCTTTCTTT. It encodes CASSSDQTNTEAFF.

This clonotype appeared a few times. The V gene is TRBV4-2, the J gene TRBJ2-1; no definite D call. The germline CDR1 and CDR2 sequences are LGHNA and YNFKEQ. V was pared by 3 bases and J by 9 bases, with 9 bases between. CDR3 length equals 12 residues. The CDR3 sequence is CASSQLSSEQFF. CDR3 DNA sequence: TGTGCCAGCAGCCAGCTTAGCAGTGAGCAGTTCTTC.

This clonotype showed up just a few times. The chain joins TRBV6-4 to TRBJ2-7; D uncertain. Looked up from germline, CDR1 is MRHNA and CDR2 is SNTAGT. This CDR3 has 14 residues. Deletions cut 4 bases from V and 3 bases from J, with 13 bases between. The CDR3 here is CASSAGPDHYEQYF. The CDR3 DNA sequence: TGTGCCAGCAGTGCCGGACCGGACCACTACGAGCAGTACTTC.

This chain connects TRBV28 to TRBJ2-3, with D possibly being TRBD2 (6 bases). Trimming stripped 5 bases from V and 6 bases from J, with 21 bases between. Germline CDR1 is MDHEN and CDR2 is SYDVKM. The CDR3 spans 16 residues. The CDR3 DNA reads TGTGCCAGCAGTACCACCACGGGGGAAGGAAGGGATACGCAGTATTTT. Translated: CASSTTTGEGRDTQYF.

This chain links TRBV4-2 with TRBJ1-2; 8 bases map to TRBD1. With 3 bases clipped from V and 5 bases from J, the junction kept 11 bases outside the gene matches. Germline V gene data show CDR1 as LGHNA and CDR2 as YNFKEQ. CDR3 size: 16 residues. CDR3 DNA sequence: TGTGCCAGCAGCCAGGAGACAGGGGCCGCCAGTTATGGCTACACCTTC. Its protein product is CASSQETGAASYGYTF.

This clonotype appeared a few times. This sequence joins TRBV4-3 and TRBJ2-5, with 12 bases lining up with TRBD2. The DNA end favors TRBJ2-7, so the J call may be wrong. The CDR3 is made up of 17 amino acids. Germline V gives CDR1 LGHNA, CDR2 YSLEER. This CDR3 reads CASSQGTSGIRSYEQYF. The DNA of the CDR3 is TGCGCCAGCAGCCAAGGGACTAGCGGGATACGGTCCTACGAGCAGTACTTC.

The chain employs TRBV7-2 and TRBJ2-2, with D tentatively TRBD1 or TRBD2 (6 bases each). CDR1 SGHTA and CDR2 FQGNSA come from the germline V gene. This CDR3 has 16 residues. Trimming removed 3 bases from V and 4 bases from J, with 15 bases in between. CDR3 region: CASSLGLGGGTGELFF. The CDR3 DNA sequence: TGTGCCAGCAGCTTGGGCCTCGGAGGGGGCACCGGGGAGCTGTTTTTT.

In its sample, this clonotype was seen a few times. At one of its ends the junction is not consistent with the germline gene, which may arise from a read error. The V and J genes are TRBV7-7 and TRBJ2-5, with D possibly matching TRBD1 (5 bases). The CDR3 runs 15 residues. The germline CDR1 and CDR2 sequences are SSHAT and FNYEAQ (reference sequence). CDR3: CASSLAGNRQETQYF. The DNA for the CDR3 is TGTGCTAGCAGCTTAGCCGGCAACAGGCAAGAGACCCAGTACTTC. The variable domain in full, with the rest retrieved from reference TRBV7-7 and TRBJ2-5, is GAGVSQSPRYKVTKRGQDVTLRCDPISSHATLYWYQQALGQGPEFLTYFNYEAQPDKSGLPSDRFSAERPEGSISTLTIQRTEQRDSAMYRCASSLAGNRQETQYFGPGTRLLVL.

Comment on this clonotype: One junction end does not reproduce the germline sequence, and a read error may be involved. This sequence joins TRBV3-1 and TRBJ2-7; D is perhaps TRBD2 (6 bases). CDR3 length: 15 amino acids. The germline CDR1 and CDR2 sequences are LGHDT and YNNKEL (reference sequence). The DNA of the CDR3 is TGTGCCGGCAGCCAAGATCACGGGGGTCCCTACGAGCAGTACTTC. This translates into CAGSQDHGGPYEQYF.

The table lists this clonotype with many counts. V is TRBV3-1 and J is TRBJ2-1, with 13 bases that match TRBD2. CDR1 is LGHDT and CDR2 is YNNKEL in the germline V gene (reference sequence). This CDR3 is 16 amino acids long. Trimming removed 5 bases from V and 9 bases from J; junction bases left unmatched: 10. The CDR3 loop is CASSASTSGRAGEQFF. CDR3 bases: TGTGCCAGCAGCGCGAGCACTAGCGGGAGGGCCGGTGAGCAGTTCTTC.

This clonotype was seen more than once but under ten times. The gene calls are TRBV4-1 and TRBJ2-1; TRBD2 matches at 13 bases. Germline loops: CDR1 MGHRA, CDR2 YSYEKL. V gave up 4 bases and J gave up 12 bases; unmatched junction bases: 9. The CDR3 length is 15 residues. The CDR3 nucleotides are TGCGCCAGCAGCCTACTAGCGGGAGGGCCGCCTCTGCAGTTCTTC. Amino acids: CASSLLAGGPPLQFF.